Detailed here is one TCR beta chain. CDR3 length equals 14 residues. Germline CDR1 is ENHRY and CDR2 is SYGVKD. The germline V and J ends were trimmed by 7 bases and 1 base, with 10 bases remaining between them. This sample is part of a study of T-cell reconstitution after alpha-beta-depleted transplantation in children. During its preparation, the TCRbeta library received unique molecular identifiers. In TCRdb, the PCR reads were re-called with MiXCR into one record per CDR3 protein. Seen here are about 340,000 distinct CDR3 sequences, 10% to 15% observed once, and the top ten hold approximately 4.3%.

Material: PBMCs, obtained from the stem cell graft. The rearrangement uses TRBV10-3 and TRBJ2-2, with D tentatively TRBD1 or TRBD2 (6 bases each). The TCR comes from a human donor who donated a stem cell graft to a child with Fanconi anemia. The CDR3 bases are TGTGCCATCACGGAGGGGGGGAACACCGGGGAGCTGTTTTTT. It translates to CAITEGGNTGELFF.